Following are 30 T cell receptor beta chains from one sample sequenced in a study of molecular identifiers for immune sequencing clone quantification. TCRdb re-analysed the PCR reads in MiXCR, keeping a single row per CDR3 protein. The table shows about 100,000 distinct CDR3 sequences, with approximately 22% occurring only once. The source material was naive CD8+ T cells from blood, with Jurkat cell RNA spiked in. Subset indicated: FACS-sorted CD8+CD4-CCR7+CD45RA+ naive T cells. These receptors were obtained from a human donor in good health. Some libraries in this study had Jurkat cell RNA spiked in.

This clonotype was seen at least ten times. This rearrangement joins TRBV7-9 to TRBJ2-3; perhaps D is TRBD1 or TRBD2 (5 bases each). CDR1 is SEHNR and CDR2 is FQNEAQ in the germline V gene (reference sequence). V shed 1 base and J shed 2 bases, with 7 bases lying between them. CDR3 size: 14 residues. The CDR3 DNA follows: TGTGCCAGCAGCTTAGGAGGGGACACAGATACGCAGTATTTT. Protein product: CASSLGGDTDTQYF.

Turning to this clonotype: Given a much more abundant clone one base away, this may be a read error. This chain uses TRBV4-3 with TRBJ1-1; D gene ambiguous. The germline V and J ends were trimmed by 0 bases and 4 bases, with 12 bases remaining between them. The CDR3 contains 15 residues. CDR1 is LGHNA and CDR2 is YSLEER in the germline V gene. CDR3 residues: CASSQDRKMSTEAFF. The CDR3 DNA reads TGCGCCAGCAGCCAAGACCGGAAGATGAGCACTGAAGCTTTCTTT.

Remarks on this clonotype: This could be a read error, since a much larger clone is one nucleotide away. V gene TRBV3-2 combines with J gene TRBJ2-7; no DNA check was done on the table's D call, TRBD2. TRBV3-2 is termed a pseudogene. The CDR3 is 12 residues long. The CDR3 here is CASRGGGYERYF. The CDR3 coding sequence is TGTGCCAGCAGGGGCGGGGGGTACGAGCGGTACTTC.

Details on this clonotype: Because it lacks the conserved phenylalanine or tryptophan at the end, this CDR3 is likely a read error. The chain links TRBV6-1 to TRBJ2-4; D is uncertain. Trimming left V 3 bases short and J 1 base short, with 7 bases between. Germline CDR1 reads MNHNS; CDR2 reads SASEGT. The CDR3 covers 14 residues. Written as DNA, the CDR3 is TGTGCCAGCAGTGAGCTAGGGGCCAAAAACATTCAGTACCTC. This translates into CASSELGAKNIQYL.

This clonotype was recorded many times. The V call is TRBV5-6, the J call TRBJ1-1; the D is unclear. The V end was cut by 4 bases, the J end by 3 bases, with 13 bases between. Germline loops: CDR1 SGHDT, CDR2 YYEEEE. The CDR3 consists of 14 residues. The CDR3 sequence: CASSIYDGYTEAFF. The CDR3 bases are TGTGCCAGCAGCATATATGACGGATACACTGAAGCTTTCTTT.

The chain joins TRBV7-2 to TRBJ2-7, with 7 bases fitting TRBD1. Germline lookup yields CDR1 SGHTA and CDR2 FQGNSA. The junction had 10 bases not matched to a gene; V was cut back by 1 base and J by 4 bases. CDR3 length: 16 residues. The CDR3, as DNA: TGTGCCAGCAGCTTAGGAAGGGGGCTAGGGGCTTACGAGCAGTACTTC. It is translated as CASSLGRGLGAYEQYF.

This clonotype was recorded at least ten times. DNA for the CDR3: TGCGCCAGCAGCCAAGATCCGAGCTCCTACAATGAGCAGTTCTTC. This sequence encodes CASSQDPSSYNEQFF. This chain links TRBV4-3 with TRBJ2-1; no clear D. The V gene's germline CDR1 is LGHNA and CDR2 YSLEER. The CDR3 extends over 15 amino acids. Trimming pared 0 bases from V and 0 bases from J, leaving 6 bases between.

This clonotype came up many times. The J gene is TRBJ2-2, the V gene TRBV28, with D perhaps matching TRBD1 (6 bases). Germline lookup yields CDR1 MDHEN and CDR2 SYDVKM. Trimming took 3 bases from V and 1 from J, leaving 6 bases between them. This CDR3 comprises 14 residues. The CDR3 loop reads CASSLGQNTGELFF. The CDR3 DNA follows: TGTGCCAGCAGTTTGGGACAGAACACCGGGGAGCTGTTTTTT.

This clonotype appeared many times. The CDR3 bases are TGTGCCAGCAGTTGGGGGACAGGGGTGGCTGAAGCTTTCTTT. Its translation is CASSWGTGVAEAFF. V and J are TRBV27 and TRBJ1-1; 10 bases are a match to TRBD1. CDR1 is MNHEY and CDR2 is SMNVEV in the germline V gene (reference sequence). J lost 6 bases, V lost 4 bases, and 5 bases had no gene match. This CDR3 has 14 residues.

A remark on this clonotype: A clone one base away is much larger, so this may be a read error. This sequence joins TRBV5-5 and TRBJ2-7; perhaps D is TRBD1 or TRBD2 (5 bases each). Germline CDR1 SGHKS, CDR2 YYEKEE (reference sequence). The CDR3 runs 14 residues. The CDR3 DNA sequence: TGTGGCAGCAGCTTGTTGGGGGAATTGTACGAGCAGTACTTC. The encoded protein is CGSSLLGELYEQYF.

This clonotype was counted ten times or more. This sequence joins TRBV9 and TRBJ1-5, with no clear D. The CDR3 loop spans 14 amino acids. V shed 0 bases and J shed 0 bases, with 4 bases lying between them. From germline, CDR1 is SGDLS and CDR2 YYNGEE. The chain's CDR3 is CASSVGNSNQPQHF. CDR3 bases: TGTGCCAGCAGCGTAGGGAATAGCAATCAGCCCCAGCATTTT.

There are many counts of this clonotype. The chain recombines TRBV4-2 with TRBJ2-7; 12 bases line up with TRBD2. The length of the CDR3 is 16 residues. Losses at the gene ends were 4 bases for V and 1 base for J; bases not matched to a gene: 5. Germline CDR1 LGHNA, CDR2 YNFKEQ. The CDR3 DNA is TGTGCCAGCAGCCCCGAGACTAGCGGGAGTTCCTACGAGCAGTACTTC. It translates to CASSPETSGSSYEQYF.

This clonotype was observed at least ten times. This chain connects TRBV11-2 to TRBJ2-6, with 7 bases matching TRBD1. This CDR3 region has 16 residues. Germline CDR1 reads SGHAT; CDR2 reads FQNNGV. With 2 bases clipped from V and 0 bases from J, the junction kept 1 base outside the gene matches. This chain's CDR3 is CASSLWDSSGANVLTF. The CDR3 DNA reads TGTGCCAGCAGCTTATGGGACAGCTCTGGGGCCAACGTCCTGACTTTC.

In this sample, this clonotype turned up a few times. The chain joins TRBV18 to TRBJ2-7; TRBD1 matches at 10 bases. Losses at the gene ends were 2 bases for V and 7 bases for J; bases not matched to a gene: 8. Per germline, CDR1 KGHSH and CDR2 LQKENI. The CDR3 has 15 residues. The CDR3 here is CASSPVTGGWEEQYF. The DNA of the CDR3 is TGTGCCAGCTCACCAGTGACAGGGGGCTGGGAAGAGCAGTACTTC.

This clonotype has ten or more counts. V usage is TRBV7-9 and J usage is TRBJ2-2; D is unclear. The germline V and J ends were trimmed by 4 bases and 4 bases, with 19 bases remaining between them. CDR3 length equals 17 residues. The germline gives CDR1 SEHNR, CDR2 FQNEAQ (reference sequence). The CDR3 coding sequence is TGTGCCAGCAGCTCCGCCACGTGGCTAACCCGCACCGGGGAGCTGTTTTTT. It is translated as CASSSATWLTRTGELFF.

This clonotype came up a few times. CDR3 in DNA: TGCGCCAGCAGCCAAGCCCTGTATCAGCCCCAGCATTTT. Its protein product is CASSQALYQPQHF. The genes are TRBV4-1 and TRBJ1-5; D gene ambiguous. V was shortened by 1 base and J by 5 bases, with 6 bases between the two germline ends. Germline CDR1 and CDR2: MGHRA and YSYEKL. The CDR3 extends over 13 amino acids.

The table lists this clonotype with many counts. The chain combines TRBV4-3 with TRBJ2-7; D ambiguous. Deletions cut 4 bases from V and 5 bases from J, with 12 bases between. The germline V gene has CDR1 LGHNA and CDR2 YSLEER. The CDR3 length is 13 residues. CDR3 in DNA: TGCGCCAGCAGCCCTGGTGTTCTAGACGAGCAGTACTTC. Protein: CASSPGVLDEQYF.

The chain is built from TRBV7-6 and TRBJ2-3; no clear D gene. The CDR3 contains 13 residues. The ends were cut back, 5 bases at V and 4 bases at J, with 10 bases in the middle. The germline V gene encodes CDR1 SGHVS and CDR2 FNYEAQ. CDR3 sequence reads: CASSTFPADTQYF. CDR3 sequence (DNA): TGTGCCAGCAGCACCTTTCCGGCAGATACGCAGTATTTT.

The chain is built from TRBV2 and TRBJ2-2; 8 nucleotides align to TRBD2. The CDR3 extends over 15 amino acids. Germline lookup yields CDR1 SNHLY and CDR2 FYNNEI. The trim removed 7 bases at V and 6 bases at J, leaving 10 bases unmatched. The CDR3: CASKPGGPNPGELFF. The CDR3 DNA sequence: TGTGCCAGCAAGCCGGGGGGGCCTAACCCCGGGGAGCTGTTTTTT.

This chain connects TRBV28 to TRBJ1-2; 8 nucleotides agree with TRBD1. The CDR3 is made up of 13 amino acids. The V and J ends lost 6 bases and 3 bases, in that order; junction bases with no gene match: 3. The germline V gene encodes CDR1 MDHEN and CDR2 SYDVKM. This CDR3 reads CASSVTGDYGYTF. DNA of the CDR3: TGTGCCAGCAGCGTGACAGGGGACTATGGCTACACCTTC.

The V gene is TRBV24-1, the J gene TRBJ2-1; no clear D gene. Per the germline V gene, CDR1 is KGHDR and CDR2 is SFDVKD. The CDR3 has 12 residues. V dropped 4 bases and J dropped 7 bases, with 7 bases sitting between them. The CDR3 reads CATSETGNEQFF. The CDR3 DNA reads TGTGCCACCAGTGAGACTGGTAATGAGCAGTTCTTC.

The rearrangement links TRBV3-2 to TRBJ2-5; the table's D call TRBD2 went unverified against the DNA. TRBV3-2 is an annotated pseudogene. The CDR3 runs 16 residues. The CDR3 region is CASSQALAAVQETQYF. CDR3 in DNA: TGTGCCAGCAGCCAAGCCCTAGCGGCGGTCCAAGAGACCCAGTACTTC.

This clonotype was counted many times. The CDR3 bases are TGTGCCAGCAGTCCGTGGACAGAGTACAATGAGCAGTTCTTC. It specifies CASSPWTEYNEQFF. The chain links TRBV2 to TRBJ2-1; D may be TRBD1 (6 bases). The V end lost 5 bases, the J end lost 4 bases, and 12 bases lay between the germline ends. CDR1 is SNHLY and CDR2 is FYNNEI in the germline V gene. The CDR3 totals 14 residues.

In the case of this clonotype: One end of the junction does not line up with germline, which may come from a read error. CDR3: CASSYSGGGGETQHF. CDR3 bases: TGTGCCAGCAGTTACTCGGGGGGAGGGGGAGAGACCCAGCACTTC. This chain joins TRBV6-5 and TRBJ2-5; tentatively, D is TRBD2 (7 bases). This CDR3 spans 15 amino acids. The germline V gene has CDR1 MNHEY and CDR2 SVGAGI.

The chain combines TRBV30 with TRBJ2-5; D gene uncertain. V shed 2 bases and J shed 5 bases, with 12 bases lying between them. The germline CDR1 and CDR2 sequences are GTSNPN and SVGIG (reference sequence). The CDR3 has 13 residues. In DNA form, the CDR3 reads TGTGCCTGGAGTTCTGGGTTTCGGGAGACCCAGTACTTC. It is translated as CAWSSGFRETQYF.

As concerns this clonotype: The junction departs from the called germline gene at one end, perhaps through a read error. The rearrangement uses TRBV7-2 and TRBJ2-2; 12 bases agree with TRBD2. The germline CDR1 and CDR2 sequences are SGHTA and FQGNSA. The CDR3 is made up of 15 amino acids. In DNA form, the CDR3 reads TGTGCCAGCAGCCCGCGGACTAGCGGGGACGGGGAGCTGGTTTTT. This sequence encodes CASSPRTSGDGELVF.

In nucleotides, the CDR3 is TGTGCCAGCAGCCAAGAAGGAGGATCGGCTACCTACGAGCAGTACTTC. Its protein product is CASSQEGGSATYEQYF. The chain joins TRBV3-1 to TRBJ2-7; weak D call: TRBD2 (5 bases). V lost 0 bases to trimming and J lost 2 bases, with 14 bases between them. From germline, CDR1 is LGHDT and CDR2 YNNKEL (reference sequence). The CDR3 is 16 amino acids.

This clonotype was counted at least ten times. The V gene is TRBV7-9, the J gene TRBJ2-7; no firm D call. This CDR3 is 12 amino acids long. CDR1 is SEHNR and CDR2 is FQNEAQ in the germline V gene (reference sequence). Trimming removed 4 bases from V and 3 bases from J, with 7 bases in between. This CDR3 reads CASSWNHYEQYF. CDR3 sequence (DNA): TGTGCCAGCAGCTGGAACCACTACGAGCAGTACTTC.

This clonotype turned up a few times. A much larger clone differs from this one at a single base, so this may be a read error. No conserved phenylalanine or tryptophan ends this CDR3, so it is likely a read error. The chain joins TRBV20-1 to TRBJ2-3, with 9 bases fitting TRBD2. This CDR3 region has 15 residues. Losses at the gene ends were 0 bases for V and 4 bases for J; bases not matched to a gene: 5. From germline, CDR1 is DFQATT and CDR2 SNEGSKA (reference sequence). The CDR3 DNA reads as TGCAGTGCTAGAGAGGCTAGCGGGGAGGCAGATACGCAGTATCTT. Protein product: CSAREASGEADTQYL.

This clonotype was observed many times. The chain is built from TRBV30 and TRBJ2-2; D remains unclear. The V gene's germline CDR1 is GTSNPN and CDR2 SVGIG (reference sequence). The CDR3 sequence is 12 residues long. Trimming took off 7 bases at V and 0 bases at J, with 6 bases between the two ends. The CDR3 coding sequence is TGTGCCTTCGAGACGAACACCGGGGAGCTGTTTTTT. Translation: CAFETNTGELFF.